This T cell receptor beta chain appears in the sequencing data of a study of T cell responses to AZD1222 COVID-19 vaccine. On this clone itself: Its antigen is currently unknown.

Findings and limits, study-wide: In a largely white British group with more females than males, clonal diversity was possibly underestimated. Only six individuals given AZD1222 were seropositive at baseline. Increased Spike-specific TCR breadth and depth were observed after two AZD1222 doses. In the spike-specific TCR repertoire, nearly half reportedly target unmutated variant regions.

Sequencing used immunoSEQ multiplex PCR; TCRdb keeps in-frame clones, though not all of them. The data hold around 99,000 clones, with 70% to 90% observed a single time. The V and J ends lost 1 base and 11 bases respectively, with 13 bases between them. Germline-derived CDR1 and CDR2 are LGHDT and YNNKEL (reference sequence). The CDR3 runs to 13 residues. The source material was peripheral blood, sampled 28 days after the second AZD1222 dose. This sequence was found in an adult who received the AZD1222 COVID-19 vaccine. This chain links TRBV3-1 (or the pseudogene TRBV3-2) with TRBJ2-3; a possible D gene is TRBD2 (6 bases). The CDR3: CASSQGMVGGQYF. In DNA form, the CDR3 reads TGTGCCAGCAGCCAAGGAATGGTGGGGGGGCAGTATTTT.